This is a list of T cell receptor beta chains from one sample in a study of T cells in tuberculosis. TCRdb's table, derived via immunoSEQ multiplex PCR, lists solely in-frame clones and lacks some. The sample shows 85,000 to 100,000 clones, approximately 90% of them seen only once. The sequenced sample consisted of CD1b-GMM tetramer-negative cells sorted from PBMCs. Every receptor here comes from an adult woman with latent tuberculosis. Both conserved end residues are part of each CDR3. Fields, in order: D gene, V gene, J gene, clone size, CDR3 DNA, CDR3 protein. The D gene is left open where the match is weak. Clone size is stated in some rows and not others, as once, few, many or a class when expanded.

D: .; V: TRBV7-9; J: TRBJ1-2; size: .; DNA: TGTGCCAGCAGCGCAAACGGACTGGATGGCTACACCTTC; CDR3: CASSANGLDGYTF
D: TRBD1; V: TRBV2; J: TRBJ1-3; size: .; DNA: TGTGCCAGCAGCCCCGACAGGGGCGGAAACACCATATATTTT; CDR3: CASSPDRGGNTIYF
D: TRBD1; V: TRBV7-8; J: TRBJ1-2; size: .; DNA: TGTGCCAGCAGCCCAGGGACAGGAGTAAACTATGGCTACACCTTC; CDR3: CASSPGTGVNYGYTF
D: .; V: TRBV18; J: TRBJ2-7; size: .; DNA: TGTGCCAGCTCACACGGGGGGCCCTTTAACGAGCAGTACTTC; CDR3: CASSHGGPFNEQYF
D: TRBD2; V: TRBV19; J: TRBJ2-5; size: .; DNA: TGTGCCAGTAGCTTTTCTAGCGGGTACCAAGAGACCCAGTACTTC; CDR3: CASSFSSGYQETQYF
D: TRBD1; V: TRBV4-1; J: TRBJ2-5; size: .; DNA: TGCGCCAGCAGCTCCCAGGGGGCCCCCGGGGTTGAGACCCAGTACTTC; CDR3: CASSSQGAPGVETQYF
D: .; V: TRBV2; J: TRBJ1-5; size: .; DNA: TGTGCCAGCGGGGTGGGGGCAGGCAATCAGCCCCAGCATTTT; CDR3: CASGVGAGNQPQHF
D: .; V: TRBV6-5; J: TRBJ1-3; size: .; DNA: TGTGCCAGCAGGACTGGAGGAAACACCATATATTTT; CDR3: CASRTGGNTIYF
D: TRBD1; V: TRBV5-1; J: TRBJ1-4; size: .; DNA: TGCGCCAGCAGCCAGGGACAGACTAATGAAAAACTGTTTTTT; CDR3: CASSQGQTNEKLFF
D: TRBD1; V: TRBV28; J: TRBJ1-5; size: .; DNA: TGTGCCAGCGGACTTGAACAGGGGCCACTCAATCAGCCCCAGCATTTT; CDR3: CASGLEQGPLNQPQHF
D: .; V: TRBV19; J: TRBJ1-4; size: few; DNA: TGTGCCAGTAGTATTTCCGGTGGGCCCGATAATGAAAAACTGTTTTTT; CDR3: CASSISGGPDNEKLFF
D: .; V: TRBV19; J: TRBJ1-5; size: .; DNA: TGTGCCAGTAGTACCGCACCAGGGAATCAGCCCCAGCATTTT; CDR3: CASSTAPGNQPQHF
D: .; V: TRBV4-3; J: TRBJ2-5; size: .; DNA: TGCGCCAGCAGCCAAGATTTTAGTTACAGCCAAGAGACCCAGTACTTC; CDR3: CASSQDFSYSQETQYF
D: .; V: TRBV25-1; J: TRBJ2-2; size: .; DNA: TGTGCCAGCAGTGAAGTACCAGGAAACCTGAACACCGGGGAGCTGTTTTTT; CDR3: CASSEVPGNLNTGELFF
D: .; V: TRBV5-6; J: TRBJ1-1; size: .; DNA: TGTGCCAGCAGCTTGCAGGGACTAATGAACACTGAAGCTTTCTTT; CDR3: CASSLQGLMNTEAFF
D: TRBD2; V: TRBV7-8; J: TRBJ2-1; size: .; DNA: TGTGCCAGCAGCGGACAGGGACTAGCGGGGACCGCCACCTACAATGAGCAGTTCTTC; CDR3: CASSGQGLAGTATYNEQFF
D: TRBD1; V: TRBV30; J: TRBJ2-6; size: .; DNA: TGTGCCTGGAGTCCTGGACAGGGGGCATCTGGGGCCAACGTCCTGACTTTC; CDR3: CAWSPGQGASGANVLTF
D: TRBD1; V: TRBV7-9; J: TRBJ1-4; size: .; DNA: TGTGCCAGCAGCCCTTCAGGGACAGGGCTTAATGAAAAACTGTTTTTT; CDR3: CASSPSGTGLNEKLFF
D: .; V: TRBV20-1; J: TRBJ1-3; size: .; DNA: TGCAGTGCACTGTTCGGAAACACCATATATTTT; CDR3: CSALFGNTIYF
D: .; V: TRBV27; J: TRBJ2-7; size: .; DNA: TGTGCCAGCAGTTTAGGAGGGGGGGGCTTAAACGAGCAGTACTTC; CDR3: CASSLGGGGLNEQYF
D: .; V: TRBV19; J: TRBJ2-2; size: .; DNA: TGTGCCAGTAATGCGGTCCCGAACACCGGGGAGCTGTTTTTT; CDR3: CASNAVPNTGELFF
D: .; V: TRBV11-3; J: TRBJ2-3; size: .; DNA: TGTGCCAGCAGCAGGAGGGGAGGAAGCACAGATACGCAGTATTTT; CDR3: CASSRRGGSTDTQYF
D: TRBD2; V: TRBV7-2; J: TRBJ2-3; size: .; DNA: TGTGCCAGCAGCCCGGGGACTAGCGGGGGGGCCCAGTCCGCAGATACGCAGTATTTT; CDR3: CASSPGTSGGAQSADTQYF
D: TRBD1; V: TRBV4-3; J: TRBJ1-6; size: .; DNA: TGCGCCAGCAGACAGGGGAATTCACCCCTCCACTTT; CDR3: CASRQGNSPLHF
D: TRBD1; V: TRBV7-2; J: TRBJ2-3; size: once; DNA: TGTGCCAGCAGCTTATGGAGACAGGGAGATACGCAGTATTTT; CDR3: CASSLWRQGDTQYF
D: .; V: TRBV7-6; J: TRBJ1-6; size: .; DNA: TGTGCCAGCAGCTTAGGGGGGGGTTCACCCCTCCACTTT; CDR3: CASSLGGGSPLHF
D: .; V: TRBV4-1; J: TRBJ1-1; size: .; DNA: TGCGCCAGCAGCCAAGAGGAACAGATGAACACTGAAGCTTTCTTT; CDR3: CASSQEEQMNTEAFF
D: .; V: TRBV20-1; J: TRBJ2-5; size: once; DNA: TGCAGTGCTAAGGGGGGGGAGACCCAGTACTTC; CDR3: CSAKGGETQYF
D: TRBD2; V: TRBV7-6; J: TRBJ2-5; size: .; DNA: TGTGCCAGCAGCTTACGACTAGCGGGGGCCTCCCAAGAGACCCAGTACTTC; CDR3: CASSLRLAGASQETQYF
D: TRBD1; V: TRBV6-5; J: TRBJ2-2; size: .; DNA: TGTGCCAGCAGTTTCCGGACAGGAACGAACACCGGGGAGCTGTTTTTT; CDR3: CASSFRTGTNTGELFF
D: .; V: TRBV9; J: TRBJ2-5; size: .; DNA: TGTGCCAGCAGCGTAGATTCCTTACAGGGTCGGAAGACCCAGTACTTC; CDR3: CASSVDSLQGRKTQYF
D: .; V: TRBV2; J: TRBJ2-1; size: .; DNA: TGTGCCAGCAGTGGCAATCTAGGCAATGAGCAGTTCTTC; CDR3: CASSGNLGNEQFF
D: .; V: TRBV2; J: TRBJ2-5; size: .; DNA: TGTGCCAGCAGTGAAGCGAGCCCGGTCGTCTTGGAGACCCAGTACTTC; CDR3: CASSEASPVVLETQYF
D: TRBD1; V: TRBV30; J: TRBJ1-5; size: once; DNA: TGTGCCTGGTCGACAGGGACTAATCAGCCCCAGCATTTT; CDR3: CAWSTGTNQPQHF
D: TRBD2; V: TRBV2; J: TRBJ2-5; size: .; DNA: TGTGCCAGCTCCCGGGGGGGAAACCAAGAGACCCAGTACTTC; CDR3: CASSRGGNQETQYF
D: TRBD1; V: TRBV19; J: TRBJ1-6; size: .; DNA: TGTGCCAGTGCTGACAGGGGTAATTCACCCCTCCACTTT; CDR3: CASADRGNSPLHF